Sequencing of this T cell receptor (beta chain) was carried out in a study of CD8 T cells in ankylosing spondylitis. CDR3 length: 15 residues. Germline V gene lookup returns CDR1 SGHRS and CDR2 YFSETQ. The J segment lost 5 bases and the V segment lost 6 bases, leaving 10 bases of the junction unmatched. The study, taken as a whole, reports: What seemed typical of ankylosing spondylitis blood was a TCR beta motif built from fewer than ten highly homologous variants. Clones tied to disease were said to be significantly enriched in matched ankylosing spondylitis synovial fluid. Certain motif variants had earlier appeared in reactive arthritis synovial fluid and blood.

Worth noting for this clonotype: Its antigen is currently unknown.

Making the TCR beta libraries involved quantitative 5'-RACE with molecular barcodes. TCRdb reanalysed the 5' RACE reads using MiXCR and keeps one entry per CDR3 protein. The data contain around 130,000 distinct CDR3 sequences, around 7% of them singletons. The genes are TRBV5-1 and TRBJ1-4, with 7 bases fitting TRBD1. Sequencing was carried out using blood, either unsorted or a sorted T cell fraction (not recorded which). This clonotype was obtained from a male donor with ankylosing spondylitis or in good health (not recorded which). CDR3 protein: CASTETGTANEKLFF. For the CDR3, the DNA is TGCGCCAGCACCGAAACCGGGACAGCAAATGAAAAACTGTTTTTT.